The present entry profiles one T cell receptor (beta chain) with its context. Its cognate antigen is unknown. The entry originates in a study of PD-1 blockade in mismatch repair-deficient tumors. Points from the study as a whole: After pembrolizumab, tumor-resident clones rose rapidly, then generally contracted before radiologic responses.

TCRdb's table, derived via immunoSEQ multiplex PCR, lists solely in-frame clones and lacks some. This sample yields about 68,000 clones, of which about 78% are seen a single time; roughly 5.1% belongs to the top ten. CDR1 and CDR2 (germline): SQVTM, ANQGSEA. The CDR3 runs 10 residues. V dropped 5 bases and J dropped 7 bases, with 6 bases sitting between them. V usage is TRBV29-1 and J usage is TRBJ2-1; TRBD2 might be the D (5 bases). Source: peripheral blood, taken 2 weeks after starting pembrolizumab. The receptor comes from an adult with mismatch repair-deficient cancer. This CDR3 is CSVRGNEQFF. The CDR3 DNA is TGCAGCGTTCGGGGAAATGAGCAGTTCTTC.